These 5 T cell receptor beta chains were all obtained from the same sample, sequenced in a study of blood T cell repertoires in COVID-19. TCRdb's copy holds only in-frame clones and misses some; the assay was immunoSEQ multiplex PCR. This table has 55,000 to 75,000 clones, 87% appearing once. Sequencing input: peripheral blood. The receptors were sampled from a man in his fifties with active COVID-19.

The chain is built from TRBV5-5 and TRBJ2-2; no firm D call. Germline V lookup: CDR1 SGHKS, CDR2 YYEKEE (reference sequence). Trimming took 4 bases from V and 5 from J, leaving 12 bases between them. The CDR3 is made up of 14 amino acids. CDR3 DNA sequence: TGTGCCAGCAGCCGCCCTCGGTCGACCGGGGAGCTGTTTTTT. It translates to CASSRPRSTGELFF.

This chain connects TRBV24-1 to TRBJ1-1, with 8 nucleotides matching TRBD1. This CDR3 region has 15 residues. Looked up from germline, CDR1 is KGHDR and CDR2 is SFDVKD. J lost 4 bases, V lost 5 bases, and 8 bases had no gene match. The CDR3 reads CATSAATGESTEAFF. Written as DNA, the CDR3 is TGTGCCACCAGTGCCGCGACAGGGGAGAGCACTGAAGCTTTCTTT.

The chain combines TRBV6-5 with TRBJ2-7, with D maybe TRBD1 (5 bases). The CDR3 covers 14 residues. Per germline, CDR1 MNHEY and CDR2 SVGAGI. Trimming cost V 7 bases and J 4 bases, with 17 bases left between them. CDR3 sequence: CASTEGATDYEQYF. CDR3 DNA sequence: TGTGCCAGCACCGAAGGGGCGACAGATTACGAGCAGTACTTC.

There are a few counts of this clone. The chain uses TRBV11-1 and TRBJ1-2, with 9 bases lining up with TRBD1. CDR1 SGHAT and CDR2 FQDESV come from the germline V gene (reference sequence). V lost 2 bases, J lost 7 bases, and 5 bases stayed unmatched. The CDR3 is made up of 14 amino acids. CDR3 coding DNA: TGTGCCAGCAGCTTACCGGGACAGGGAGGTGGCTACACCTTC. It yields the protein CASSLPGQGGGYTF.

Only one count was recorded for this clone. The gene calls are TRBV11-2 and TRBJ2-3; 8 nucleotides agree with TRBD2. The germline V gene encodes CDR1 SGHAT and CDR2 FQNNGV. V was clipped by 4 bases and J by 2 bases; unmatched bases: 11. The CDR3 spans 17 residues. DNA of the CDR3: TGTGCCAGCAGCTCACTAGCGGTTCCCCCCCCCACAGATACGCAGTATTTT. Residues: CASSSLAVPPPTDTQYF.